This TCR beta chain was found in a study of identical twins. Germline CDR1 reads MGHRA; CDR2 reads YSYEKL. The CDR3 is made up of 19 amino acids. Trimming cost V 0 bases and J 4 bases; bases outside gene matches: 9. TCRdb ran MiXCR on the 5' RACE reads and lists one entry per CDR3 protein. The sample has 1.5 million to 2 million distinct CDR3 sequences, less than 40% seen once. The receptor was derived from a newborn girl in good health. The V and J genes are TRBV4-1 and TRBJ2-1; 13 bases are a match to TRBD2. Input material: cord blood. CDR3: CASSQELAGGPLLYNEQFF. The CDR3 nucleotides are TGCGCCAGCAGCCAAGAACTAGCGGGAGGGCCTCTTCTATACAATGAGCAGTTCTTC.